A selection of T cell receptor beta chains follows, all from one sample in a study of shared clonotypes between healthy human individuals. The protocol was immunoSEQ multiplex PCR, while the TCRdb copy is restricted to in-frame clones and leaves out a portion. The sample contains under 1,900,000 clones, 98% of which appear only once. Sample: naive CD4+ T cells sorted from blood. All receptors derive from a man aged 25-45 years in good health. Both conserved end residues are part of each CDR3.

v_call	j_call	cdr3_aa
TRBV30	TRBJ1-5	CAWSGQARQPQHF
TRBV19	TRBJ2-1	CASGTSGTLNEQFF
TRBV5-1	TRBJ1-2	CASSSVTVRLGGYTF
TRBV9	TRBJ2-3	CASSALIGGTQYF
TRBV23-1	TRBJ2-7	CASPNPPPNRDRICEQYF
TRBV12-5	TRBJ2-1	CASGLSSTSGDLGEQFF
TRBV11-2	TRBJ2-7	CASSFSGRAIEQYF
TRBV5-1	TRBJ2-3	CTSCQIGTGITSTDTQYF
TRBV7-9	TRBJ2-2	CASSLVKGNTGELFF
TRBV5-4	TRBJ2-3	CASSLEGAVKGTQYF
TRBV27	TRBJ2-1	CASRKGREGYTGEQFF
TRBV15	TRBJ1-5	CATSNTRGNQPQHF
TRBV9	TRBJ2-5	CASSPSGTAIQETQYF
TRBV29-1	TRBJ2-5	CSVKGGGETQYF
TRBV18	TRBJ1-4	CASSYTVLNEKLFF
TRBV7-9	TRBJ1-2	CASSDRSGQTTNYGYTF
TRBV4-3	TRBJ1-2	CASSQGPRGGTVYGYTF
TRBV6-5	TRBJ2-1	CASSYSTGDEQFF
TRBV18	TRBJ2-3	CASSPLVVTDTQYF
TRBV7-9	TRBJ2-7	CASSLAVSSYEQYF
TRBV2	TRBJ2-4	CASSQGPGRAENIQYF
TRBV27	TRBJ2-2	CASSLLQGDNTGELFF
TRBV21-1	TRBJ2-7	CASSKGQGAPSYEQYF
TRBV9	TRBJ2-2	CASSVGGNGGELFF
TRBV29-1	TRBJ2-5	CSVVGTDTETQYF
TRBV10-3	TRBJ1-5	CAISTDSNQPQHF
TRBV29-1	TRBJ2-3	CSVERILTDTQYF
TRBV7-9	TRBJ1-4	CASSLGHYEKLFF
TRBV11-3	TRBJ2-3	CASSDAGTQYF
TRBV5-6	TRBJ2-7	CASSPFGAPVYEQYF
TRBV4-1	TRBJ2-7	CASSQGHGGAYEQYF
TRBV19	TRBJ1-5	CASRAGNQPQHF
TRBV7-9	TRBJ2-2	CASSSRTSGGNTGELFF
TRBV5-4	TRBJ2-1	CASSRDWEEQFF
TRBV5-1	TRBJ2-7	CASSLSKTGEQYF
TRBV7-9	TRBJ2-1	CASSLGGLAGEYYEQFF
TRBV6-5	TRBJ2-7	CASSYSRDSYEQYF
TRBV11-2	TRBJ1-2	CASSSIKGGPRKGRGGYTF
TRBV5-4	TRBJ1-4	CASSLTPSGTFSANEKLFF
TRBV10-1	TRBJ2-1	CASSESTTYNEQFF
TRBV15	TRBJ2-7	CATSREETRGRSEQYF
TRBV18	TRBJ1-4	CASSPLRGENEKLFF
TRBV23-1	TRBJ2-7	CASSQSNPSGRVVHEQYF
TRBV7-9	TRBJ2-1	CASSLAPAVEQFF
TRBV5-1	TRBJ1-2	CASSLAGGSDGYTF
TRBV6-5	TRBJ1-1	CASSYSGFSGEAFF
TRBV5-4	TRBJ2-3	CASSLKTGDGTDTQYF
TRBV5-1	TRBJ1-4	CASSLASFNEKLFF
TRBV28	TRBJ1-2	CASSPRGDYGYTF
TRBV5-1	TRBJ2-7	CASNGQSPAYEQYF
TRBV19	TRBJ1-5	CASREQGINQPQHF
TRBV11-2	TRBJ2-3	CASSFRPWSNTQYF
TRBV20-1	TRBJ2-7	CSARAGNEQYF
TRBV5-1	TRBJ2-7	CASSSRTAFSYGQYF
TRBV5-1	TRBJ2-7	CASSFSSVIEQYF
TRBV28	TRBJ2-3	CASSLVSGDTDTQYF
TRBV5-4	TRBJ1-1	CASSLPPNTEAFF